This TCR beta chain was documented in a study of patients and donors after allogeneic stem cell transplantation. The germline gives CDR1 SEHNR, CDR2 FQNEAQ (reference sequence). The CDR3 length is 14 residues. V lost 6 bases and J 3 bases, leaving 11 bases between the germline ends. TCRdb re-called the RT-PCR reads with MiXCR, one entry per CDR3 protein. The sample includes roughly 190,000 distinct CDR3 sequences, less than 45% of them seen just once. The receptor was isolated from a human donor who was either an allogeneic HSCT recipient or a stem cell or donor lymphocyte infusion donor (not recorded which). It is not recorded whose cells these are; they may come from a transplant donor. V is TRBV7-9 and J is TRBJ1-4; D may be TRBD1 (6 bases). Sequenced sample: blood, either unsorted or a sorted T cell fraction (not recorded which). The DNA for the CDR3 is TGTGCCAGCAGTCTTCAGGGGCCTAATGAAAAACTGTTTTTT. Amino acid sequence: CASSLQGPNEKLFF.